This TCR beta chain was recovered during a study of Ad26.COV2.S vaccination and SARS-CoV-2 variants. Overall study context: Ad26.COV2.S, an intramuscular injection, was given once or twice 56 days apart.

The sample's treatment: 15 to 20 received Ad26.COV2.S at low or high dose, single or two shots; several received placebo; per-sample allocation not given. Sampling was performed 63 days after the first vaccine or placebo injection. Study-wide results and caveats: It is possible that the TCR breadth and depth analyses underestimated the total T cell responses. Non-spike TCR breadth showed similarity between vaccine and placebo recipients.

The germline V gene has CDR1 SGHDN and CDR2 FVKESK. This CDR3 has 15 residues. Trimming left V 3 bases short and J 0 bases short, with 12 bases between. Repertoires were generated with immunoSEQ multiplex PCR, while TCRdb's copy carries only in-frame clones and drops some. In the table there are around 340,000 clones, approximately 86% of which are singletons. This clone appeared a few times. Its antigen is unidentified. This specimen consisted of peripheral blood, obtained in a trial of Ad26.COV2.S vaccine versus placebo. This TCR was recovered from a person aged 18-65 years who received the Ad26.COV2.S COVID-19 vaccine or a placebo. J is TRBJ2-7 and V is TRBV14; TRBD2 is a possible D gene (5 bases). The CDR3 protein is CASSQAEESSYEQYF. CDR3 nucleotide sequence: TGTGCCAGCAGCCAGGCGGAGGAGAGCTCCTACGAGCAGTACTTC.